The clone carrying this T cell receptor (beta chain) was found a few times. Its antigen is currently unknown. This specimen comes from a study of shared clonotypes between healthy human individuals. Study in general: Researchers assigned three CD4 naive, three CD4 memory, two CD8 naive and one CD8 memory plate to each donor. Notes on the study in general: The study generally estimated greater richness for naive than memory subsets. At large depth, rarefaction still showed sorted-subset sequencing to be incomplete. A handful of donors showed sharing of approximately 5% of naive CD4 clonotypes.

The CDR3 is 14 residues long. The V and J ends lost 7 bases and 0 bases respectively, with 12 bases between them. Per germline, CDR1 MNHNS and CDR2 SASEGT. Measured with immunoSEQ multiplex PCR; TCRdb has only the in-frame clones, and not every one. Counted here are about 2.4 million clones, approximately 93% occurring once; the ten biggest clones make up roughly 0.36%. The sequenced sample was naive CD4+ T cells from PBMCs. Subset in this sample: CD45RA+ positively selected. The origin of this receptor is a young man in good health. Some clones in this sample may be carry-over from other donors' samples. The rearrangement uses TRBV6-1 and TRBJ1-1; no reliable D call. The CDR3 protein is CASNNRAMNTEAFF. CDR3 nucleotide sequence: TGTGCCAGCAATAACAGAGCAATGAACACTGAAGCTTTCTTT.